The entry below describes one T cell receptor beta chain. Assay: immunoSEQ multiplex PCR; the TCRdb copy retains only in-frame clones and omits some. The sample carries about 240,000 clones, 80% to 85% recorded once. This specimen comes from a study of blood T cell repertoires in COVID-19. Looking at the study overall: Acute-phase and convalescent COVID-19 samples originated in the United States, Italy and Spain.

The receptor was derived from a woman younger than 30 with acute or convalescent COVID-19. The specimen sequenced was peripheral blood.

The CDR3 nucleotides are TGTGCCAGTAAAAGGGGGACACCCTATTCTGGCTACACCTTC. It yields the protein CASKRGTPYSGYTF. The genes are TRBV11-3 and TRBJ1-2, with TRBD1 as a possible D gene (6 bases). The CDR3 runs 14 residues. Trimming pared 9 bases from V and 7 bases from J, leaving 21 bases between. The germline CDR1 and CDR2 sequences are SGHNT and YENEEA.